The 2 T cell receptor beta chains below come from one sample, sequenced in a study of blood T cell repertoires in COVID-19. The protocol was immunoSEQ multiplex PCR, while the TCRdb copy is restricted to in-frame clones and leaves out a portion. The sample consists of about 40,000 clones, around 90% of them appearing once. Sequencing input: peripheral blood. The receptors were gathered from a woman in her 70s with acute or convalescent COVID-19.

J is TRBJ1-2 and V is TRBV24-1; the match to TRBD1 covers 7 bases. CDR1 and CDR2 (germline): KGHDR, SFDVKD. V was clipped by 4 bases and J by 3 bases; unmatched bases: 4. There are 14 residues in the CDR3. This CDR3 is CATSDPGTDYGYTF. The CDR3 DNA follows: TGTGCCACCAGTGACCCCGGGACAGACTATGGCTACACCTTC.

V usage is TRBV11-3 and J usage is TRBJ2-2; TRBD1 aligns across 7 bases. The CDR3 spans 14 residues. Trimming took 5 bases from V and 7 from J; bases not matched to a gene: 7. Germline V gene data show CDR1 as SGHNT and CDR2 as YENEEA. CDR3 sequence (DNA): TGTGCCAGCAGCGGAACAGGGGCGCACGGGGAGCTGTTTTTT. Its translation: CASSGTGAHGELFF.